This entry lists 12 T cell receptor beta chains sequenced from one sample in a study of T-cell reconstitution after alpha-beta-depleted transplantation in children (TCRdb year 2016). The receptor library was made with PCR. Data came from an Illumina HiSeq 2500. TCR library preparation used molecular barcoding, with unique molecular identifiers applied to normalize quantification of the TCRbeta repertoire. TCRdb's own reprocessing of the public reads used fastp at Q25 and MiXCR and kept productive beta chains. CDR3 protein sequences are deduplicated, and each keeps its most common genes and DNA. This sample gives approximately 400,000 distinct CDR3 sequences in total; roughly a tenth of them show up just once. The ten biggest clones cover about 5% of the sample. The sample was PBMCs from the stem cell graft donor, taken from the stem cell graft. All receptors derive from a human donor who donated a stem cell graft to a child with acute myeloid leukemia.

The chain links TRBV6-5 to TRBJ1-6; possibly TRBD1 for D (5 bases). There are 15 residues in the CDR3. CDR1 MNHEY and CDR2 SVGAGI come from the germline V gene. V lost 0 bases and J lost 11, with 14 bases in between. The CDR3, as DNA: TGTGCCAGCAGTTACTCAGGGACGGTCGAAGCACCCCTCCACTTT. It translates to CASSYSGTVEAPLHF.

This clonotype was observed a few times. The CDR3 sequence is CSVGGGLATGELFF. The CDR3 bases are TGCAGCGTGGGAGGGGGGCTAGCCACCGGGGAGCTGTTTTTT. This chain joins TRBV29-1 and TRBJ2-2; a weak D match, TRBD2 (7 bases). This CDR3 has 14 residues. V lost 6 bases to trimming and J lost 4 bases, with 15 bases between them. Germline loops: CDR1 SQVTM, CDR2 ANQGSEA.

The V gene is TRBV5-1, the J gene TRBJ2-1; 8 bases agree with TRBD1. Germline V gene lookup returns CDR1 SGHRS and CDR2 YFSETQ. The CDR3 has 17 amino acids. J lost 4 bases, V lost 1 base, and 10 bases had no gene match. The CDR3 protein is CASSLLPGGQRYNEQFF. CDR3 DNA: TGCGCCAGCAGCTTGTTGCCAGGGGGCCAAAGGTACAATGAGCAGTTCTTC. Drawing the rest from reference TRBV5-1 and TRBJ2-1, the complete variable domain is KAGVTQTPRYLIKTRGQQVTLSCSPISGHRSVSWYQQTPGQGLQFLFEYFSETQRNKGNFPGRFSGRQFSNSRSEMNVSTLELGDSALYLCASSLLPGGQRYNEQFFGPGTRLTVL.

This clonotype was seen many times. The rearrangement joins TRBV18 to TRBJ1-2; 8 nucleotides align to TRBD1. Per germline, CDR1 KGHSH and CDR2 LQKENI. With 3 bases clipped from V and 4 bases from J, the junction kept 10 bases outside the gene matches. The CDR3 totals 16 residues. CDR3 sequence reads: CASSPGGQAAFYGYTF. The CDR3 nucleotides are TGTGCCAGCTCACCTGGGGGACAGGCCGCCTTCTATGGCTACACCTTC.

In regard to this clonotype: Possible read error: a much larger clone is one base away. This rearrangement joins TRBV29-1 to TRBJ2-3, with 8 nucleotides matching TRBD2. V lost 6 bases, J lost 12 bases, and 8 bases stayed unmatched. The CDR3 is 11 amino acids. Germline CDR1 is SQVTM and CDR2 is ANQGSEA. CDR3 sequence reads: CSVASGSHQYF. CDR3 coding DNA: TGCAGCGTAGCGAGCGGGAGCCACCAGTATTTT.

Many counts were recorded for this clonotype. This chain uses TRBV5-1 with TRBJ2-1; D unclear. Trimming cost V 1 base and J 2 bases, with 13 bases left between them. The CDR3 runs 16 residues. CDR1 SGHRS and CDR2 YFSETQ come from the germline V gene. In DNA form, the CDR3 reads TGCGCCAGCAGCTTGACCTCGGGTGGTCCCTACAATGAGCAGTTCTTC. Its protein is CASSLTSGGPYNEQFF.

This rearrangement joins TRBV2 to TRBJ2-1; D possibly matches TRBD1 or TRBD2 (5 bases each). The CDR3 sequence is 15 residues long. Germline values: CDR1 SNHLY, CDR2 FYNNEI. The V and J ends lost 4 bases and 2 bases respectively, with 12 bases between them. CDR3 region: CASSASADTYNEQFF. The CDR3 nucleotides read TGTGCCAGCAGTGCTTCAGCGGACACCTACAATGAGCAGTTCTTC.

J is TRBJ2-5 and V is TRBV12-3 or TRBV12-4, with D tentatively TRBD2 (6 bases). V was shortened by 5 bases and J by 5 bases, with 18 bases between the two germline ends. The CDR3 extends over 15 amino acids. The CDR3 loop is CASSQVLGLAETQYF. DNA for the CDR3: TGTGCCAGCAGTCAGGTGTTAGGGCTAGCGGAGACCCAGTACTTC.

This clonotype showed up many times. The V and J genes are TRBV3-1 and TRBJ1-1, with unresolved D. This CDR3 is built from 12 residues. V lost 3 bases and J 8 bases, leaving 10 bases between the germline ends. In germline, CDR1 is LGHDT, CDR2 YNNKEL (reference sequence). The CDR3 here is CASSQDGVEAFF. The CDR3 bases are TGTGCCAGCAGCCAGGATGGGGTGGAAGCTTTCTTT.

Many counts were recorded for this clonotype. This rearrangement joins TRBV7-2 to TRBJ2-7; 7 bases agree with TRBD2. Germline CDR1 reads SGHTA; CDR2 reads FQGNSA. The CDR3 sequence is 15 residues long. V gave up 2 bases and J gave up 1 base; unmatched junction bases: 5. CDR3 sequence (DNA): TGTGCCAGCAGCTTATGGTCTAGCGGATCCTACGAGCAGTACTTC. Amino acids: CASSLWSSGSYEQYF.

The chain is built from TRBV7-9 and TRBJ2-2; 9 bases line up with TRBD2. The CDR3 loop spans 16 amino acids. After removal of 5 bases from V and 3 bases from J, the junction contained 7 bases not matched to a gene. Germline V gene sequence: CDR1 SEHNR, CDR2 FQNEAQ (reference sequence). This CDR3 reads CASSGRTSADTGELFF. The CDR3 nucleotides are TGTGCCAGCAGCGGACGGACTAGCGCTGACACCGGGGAGCTGTTTTTT.

This clonotype occurred a few times. The chain carries TRBV5-1 and TRBJ2-3, with 8 bases aligning to TRBD2. V gave up 8 bases and J gave up 3 bases; unmatched junction bases: 8. The germline CDR1 and CDR2 sequences are SGHRS and YFSETQ. The CDR3 loop spans 14 amino acids. The DNA for the CDR3 is TGCGCCAGTACTAGCGGAGGGGGTACAGATACGCAGTATTTT. Its protein is CASTSGGGTDTQYF. The full variable domain, rest sourced from reference TRBV5-1 and TRBJ2-3, is KAGVTQTPRYLIKTRGQQVTLSCSPISGHRSVSWYQQTPGQGLQFLFEYFSETQRNKGNFPGRFSGRQFSNSRSEMNVSTLELGDSALYLCASTSGGGTDTQYFGPGTRLTVL.